This TCR beta chain was sequenced in a study of blood T cell repertoires in COVID-19. Study in general: Researchers got acute and convalescent COVID-19 samples from the United States, Italy and Spain. From T cells, B-cell-depleted T cells, or PBMCs came the material, which was cDNA or gDNA.

As originally analysed: Amplification of reference gene primers provided the estimated nucleated cell counts. The assay was immunoSEQ multiplex PCR, and TCRdb's table has in-frame clones only and misses some. The D gene and trimming were derived from the DNA, and the V and J assignments and clone size from that table. Here the sample spans 55,000 to 80,000 clones, roughly 88% being singletons. The CDR3 has 16 residues. V shed 2 bases and J 10 bases; nucleotides not matched to a gene: 12. Germline V gene lookup returns CDR1 SGHTA and CDR2 FQGNSA. Sequenced: peripheral blood. The V and J genes are TRBV7-2 and TRBJ2-1; 9 positions agree with TRBD1. This clonotype originated in a human donor in a cohort sampled during active COVID-19. The CDR3 DNA follows: TGTGCCAGCAGCTTAAAAGGGACAGGGAGTGGAGGAGAGCAGTTCTTC. It codes for CASSLKGTGSGGEQFF.